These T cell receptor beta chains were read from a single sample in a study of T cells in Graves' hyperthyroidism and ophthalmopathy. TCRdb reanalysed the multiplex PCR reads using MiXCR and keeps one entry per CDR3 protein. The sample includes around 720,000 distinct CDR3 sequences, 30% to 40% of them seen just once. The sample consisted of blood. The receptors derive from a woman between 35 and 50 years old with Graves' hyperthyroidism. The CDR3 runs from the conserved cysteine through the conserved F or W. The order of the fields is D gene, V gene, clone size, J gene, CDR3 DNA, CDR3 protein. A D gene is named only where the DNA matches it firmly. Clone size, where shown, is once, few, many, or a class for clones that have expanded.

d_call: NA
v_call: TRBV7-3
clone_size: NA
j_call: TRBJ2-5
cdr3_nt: TGTGCCAGCAGCTTGGGCCTAGCGATTGAGACCCAGTACTTC
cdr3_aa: CASSLGLAIETQYF

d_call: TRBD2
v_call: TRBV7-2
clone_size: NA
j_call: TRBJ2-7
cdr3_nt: TGTGCCAGCAGCCCAGCGGGGGGGGATACCTACGAGCAGTACTTC
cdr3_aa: CASSPAGGDTYEQYF

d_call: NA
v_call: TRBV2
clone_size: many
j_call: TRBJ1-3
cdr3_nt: TGTGCCAGCAGGGGGGTCAATTCTGGAAACACCATATATTTT
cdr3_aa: CASRGVNSGNTIYF

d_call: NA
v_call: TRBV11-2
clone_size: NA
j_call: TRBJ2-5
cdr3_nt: TGTGCCAGCAGCTACCGGGACCGGCGGGAAGAGACCCAGTACTTC
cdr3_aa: CASSYRDRREETQYF

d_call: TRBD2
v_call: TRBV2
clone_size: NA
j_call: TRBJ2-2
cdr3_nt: TGTGCCAGCGGTTCAAATAAGGGACTAGCGGCGAACACCGGGGAGCTGTTTTTT
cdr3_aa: CASGSNKGLAANTGELFF

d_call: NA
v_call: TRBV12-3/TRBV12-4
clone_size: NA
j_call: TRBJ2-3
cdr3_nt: TGTGCCAGCAGCACGACAGCTAGCACAGATACGCAGTATTTT
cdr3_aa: CASSTTASTDTQYF

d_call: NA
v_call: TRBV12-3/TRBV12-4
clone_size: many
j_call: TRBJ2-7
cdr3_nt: TGTGCCAGCACGGCCGGGGGAGCCTACGAGCAGTACTTC
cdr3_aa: CASTAGGAYEQYF

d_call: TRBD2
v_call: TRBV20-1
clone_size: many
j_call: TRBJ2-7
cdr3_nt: TGCAGTGCTTGTCGGACTAGTTACGAGCAGTACTTC
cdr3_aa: CSACRTSYEQYF

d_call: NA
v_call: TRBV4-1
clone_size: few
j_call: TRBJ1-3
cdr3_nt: TGCGCCAGCAGCCACGGGACGGCTAGCTCTGGAAACACCATATATTTT
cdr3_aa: CASSHGTASSGNTIYF

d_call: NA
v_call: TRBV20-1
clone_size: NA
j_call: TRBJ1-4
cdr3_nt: TGCAGTGCTTATGACACTGCAACTAATGAAAAACTGTTTTTT
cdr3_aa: CSAYDTATNEKLFF

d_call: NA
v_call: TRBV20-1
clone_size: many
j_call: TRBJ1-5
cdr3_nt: TGCAGTGCTAGAGAAGACCCGGATCAGCCCCAGCATTTT
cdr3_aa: CSAREDPDQPQHF

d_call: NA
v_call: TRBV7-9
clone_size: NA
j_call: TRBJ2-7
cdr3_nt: TGTGCCAGCAACCTGAGTCCGTACGAGCAGTACTTC
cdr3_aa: CASNLSPYEQYF

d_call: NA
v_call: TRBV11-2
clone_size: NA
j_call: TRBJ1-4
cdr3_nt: TGTGCCAGCAGCCAGGGCCCTTCGGGGAGAACTAATGAAAAACTGTTTTTT
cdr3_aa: CASSQGPSGRTNEKLFF

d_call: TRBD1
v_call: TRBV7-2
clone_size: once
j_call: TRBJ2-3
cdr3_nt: TGTGCCAGCAGCTCCCGTACGGGACAGGCACGAGATACGCAGTATTTT
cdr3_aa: CASSSRTGQARDTQYF

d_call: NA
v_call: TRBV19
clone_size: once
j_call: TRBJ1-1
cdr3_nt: TGTGCCAGTAGCAACCCCGGGAGGGTCATGAACACTGAAGCTTTCTTT
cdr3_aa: CASSNPGRVMNTEAFF

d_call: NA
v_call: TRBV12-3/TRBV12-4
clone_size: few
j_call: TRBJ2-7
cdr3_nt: TGTGCCAGCAGTTTTGACAGCAGCTCCTACGAGCAGTACTTC
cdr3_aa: CASSFDSSSYEQYF

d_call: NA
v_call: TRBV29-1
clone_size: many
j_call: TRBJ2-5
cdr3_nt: TGCAGCCAACTCAGTGAGGAGACCCAGTACTTC
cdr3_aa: CSQLSEETQYF

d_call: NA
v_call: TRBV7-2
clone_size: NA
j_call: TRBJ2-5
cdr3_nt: TGTGCCAGCAGTTCCCGGACTGGGGGGCATGGGCCTACGGAGACCCAGTACTTC
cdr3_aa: CASSSRTGGHGPTETQYF

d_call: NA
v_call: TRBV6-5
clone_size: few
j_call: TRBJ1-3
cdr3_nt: TGTGCCAGCAGCCTGAGGGGCACCATATATTTT
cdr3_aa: CASSLRGTIYF

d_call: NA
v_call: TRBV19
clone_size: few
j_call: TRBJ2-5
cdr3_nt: TGTGCCAGTAGTATCGTTGGAGGGGGGGAGGAGACCCAGTACTTC
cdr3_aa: CASSIVGGGEETQYF

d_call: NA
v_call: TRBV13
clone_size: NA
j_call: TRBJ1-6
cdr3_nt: TGTGCCAGCAGCTTATACGGCAGCCCTTATAATTCACCCCTCCACTTT
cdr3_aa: CASSLYGSPYNSPLHF

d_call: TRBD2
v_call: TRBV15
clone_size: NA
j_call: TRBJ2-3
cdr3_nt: TGTGCCACCAGCGAGGATGAAACGGGACTAGCGGAAACAGATACGCAGTATTTT
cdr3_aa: CATSEDETGLAETDTQYF

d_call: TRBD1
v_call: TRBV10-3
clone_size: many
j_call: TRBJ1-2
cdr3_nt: TGTGCCACCAGGGGGGACCAAGGATCTAGCGGCTACACCTTC
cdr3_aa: CATRGDQGSSGYTF

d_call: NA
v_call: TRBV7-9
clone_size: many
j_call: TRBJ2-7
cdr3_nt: TGTGCCAGCAGCTTAGGGGGGACTTTCACCTACGAGCAGTACTTC
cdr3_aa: CASSLGGTFTYEQYF

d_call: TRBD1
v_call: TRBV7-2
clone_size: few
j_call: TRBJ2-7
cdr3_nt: TGTGCCAGCAGCTTAGTGGGACAGGGGTCGGGTCAGTACTTC
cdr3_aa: CASSLVGQGSGQYF

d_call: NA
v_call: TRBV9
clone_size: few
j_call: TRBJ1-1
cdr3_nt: TGTGCCAGCAGCGTAGAACCCATGAACACTGAAGCTTTCTTT
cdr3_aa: CASSVEPMNTEAFF

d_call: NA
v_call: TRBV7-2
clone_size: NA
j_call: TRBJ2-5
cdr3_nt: TGTGCCAGCAGCTTCGATGGGACGGACCGCGACCAGTACTTC
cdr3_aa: CASSFDGTDRDQYF

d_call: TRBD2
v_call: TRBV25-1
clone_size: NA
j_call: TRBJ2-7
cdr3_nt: TGTGCCAGCAGTTACTTAGCGGGGGATGAGGAGCAGTACTTC
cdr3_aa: CASSYLAGDEEQYF

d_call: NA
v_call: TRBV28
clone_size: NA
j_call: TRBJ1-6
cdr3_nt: TGTGCCAGCAGTTCCCCGTCGGGTCGGAATTCACCCCTCCACTTT
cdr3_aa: CASSSPSGRNSPLHF

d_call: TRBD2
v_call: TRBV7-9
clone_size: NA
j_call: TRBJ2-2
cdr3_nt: TGCGCCAGCAGCCAAGGGGGACTAGCGGGCACCGGGGAGCTGTTTTTT
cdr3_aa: CASSQGGLAGTGELFF

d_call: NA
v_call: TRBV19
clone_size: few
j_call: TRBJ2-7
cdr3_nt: TGTGCCAGTAGTATAGTTATCGCGTCCTACGAGCAGTACTTC
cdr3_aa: CASSIVIASYEQYF

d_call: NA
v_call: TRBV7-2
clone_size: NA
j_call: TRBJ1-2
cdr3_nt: TGTGCCAGCAGCTTGGCGGGACGGACCTATGGCTACACCTTC
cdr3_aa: CASSLAGRTYGYTF

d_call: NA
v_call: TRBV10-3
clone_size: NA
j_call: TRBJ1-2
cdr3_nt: TGTGCCATCAGTGAGTCCCACACGGACCGGTCTGGCTACACCTTC
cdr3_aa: CAISESHTDRSGYTF

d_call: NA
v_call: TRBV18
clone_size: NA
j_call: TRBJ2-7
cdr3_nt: TGTGCCAGCTCACCCGGCAGCCAGTCCTACGAGCAGTACTTC
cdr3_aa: CASSPGSQSYEQYF

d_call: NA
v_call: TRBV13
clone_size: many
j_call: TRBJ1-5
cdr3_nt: TGTGCCAGCAGCCGTGCTGGTCAGCCCCAGCATTTT
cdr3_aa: CASSRAGQPQHF

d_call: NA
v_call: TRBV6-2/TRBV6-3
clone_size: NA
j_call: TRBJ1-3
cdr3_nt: TGTGCCACCACCGGGTCCCTTCGCTCTGGAAACACCATATATTTT
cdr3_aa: CATTGSLRSGNTIYF

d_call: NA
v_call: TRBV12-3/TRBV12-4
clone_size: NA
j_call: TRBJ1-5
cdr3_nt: TGTGCCAGCAGGGGGGATGGGGTTCTGCCCCAGCATTTT
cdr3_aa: CASRGDGVLPQHF

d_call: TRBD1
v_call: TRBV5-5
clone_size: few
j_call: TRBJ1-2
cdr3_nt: TGTGCCAGCAGCCAGGCCCAGGGGGCCTATGGCTACACCTTC
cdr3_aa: CASSQAQGAYGYTF

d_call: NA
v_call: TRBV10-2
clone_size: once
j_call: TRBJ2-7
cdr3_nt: TGTGCCAGCGCGCGTTGGGGGGAAGGCTACGAGCAGTACTTC
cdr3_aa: CASARWGEGYEQYF

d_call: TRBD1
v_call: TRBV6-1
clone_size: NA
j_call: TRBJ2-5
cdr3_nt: TGTGCCAGCAGTAAAGGGGGCGGCGAGACCCAGTACTTC
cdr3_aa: CASSKGGGETQYF

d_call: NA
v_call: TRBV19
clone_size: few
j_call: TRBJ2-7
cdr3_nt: TGTGCCAGCAGTTACGGCGGGGTCTTCTACGAGCAGTACTTC
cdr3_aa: CASSYGGVFYEQYF

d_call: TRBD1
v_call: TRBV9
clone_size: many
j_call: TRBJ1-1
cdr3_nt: TGTGCCAGCAGCGAGCACAGGGGTAACACTGAAGCTTTCTTT
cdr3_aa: CASSEHRGNTEAFF

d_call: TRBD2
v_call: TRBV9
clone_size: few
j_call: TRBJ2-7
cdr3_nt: TGTGCCAGCAGCGTAGAGGGGACGGGGGGGTACGAGCAGTACTTC
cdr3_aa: CASSVEGTGGYEQYF

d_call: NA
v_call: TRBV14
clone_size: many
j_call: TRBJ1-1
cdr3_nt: TGTGCCAGCAGCCAAGGATGGAAAACTGAAGCTTTCTTT
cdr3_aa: CASSQGWKTEAFF

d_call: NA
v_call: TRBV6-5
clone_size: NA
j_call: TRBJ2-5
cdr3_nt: TGTGCCAGCAGTGAAACGGATCAAGAGACCCAGTACTTC
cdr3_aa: CASSETDQETQYF

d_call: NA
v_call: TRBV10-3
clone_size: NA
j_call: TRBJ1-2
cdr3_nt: TGTGCCATCAGCTCCGGACAGAATTATGGCTACACCTTC
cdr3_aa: CAISSGQNYGYTF